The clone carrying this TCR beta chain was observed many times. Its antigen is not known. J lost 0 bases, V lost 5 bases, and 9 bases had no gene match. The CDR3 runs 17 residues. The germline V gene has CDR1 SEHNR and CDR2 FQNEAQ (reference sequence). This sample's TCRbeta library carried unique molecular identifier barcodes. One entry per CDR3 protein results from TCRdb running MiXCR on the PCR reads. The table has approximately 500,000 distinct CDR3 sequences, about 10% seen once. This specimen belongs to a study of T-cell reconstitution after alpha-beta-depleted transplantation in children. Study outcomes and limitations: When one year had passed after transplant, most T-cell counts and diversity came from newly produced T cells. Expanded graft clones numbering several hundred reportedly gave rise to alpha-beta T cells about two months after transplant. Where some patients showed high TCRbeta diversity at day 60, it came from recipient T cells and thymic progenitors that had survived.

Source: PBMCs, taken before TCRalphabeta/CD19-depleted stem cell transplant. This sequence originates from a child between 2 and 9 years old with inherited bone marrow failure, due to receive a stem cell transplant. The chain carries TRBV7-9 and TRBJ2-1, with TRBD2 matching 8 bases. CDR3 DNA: TGTGCCAGCAGCCCCCACCCACTAGCGGTCTCCTACAATGAGCAGTTCTTC. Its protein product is CASSPHPLAVSYNEQFF.